The rows below give T cell receptor beta chains drawn from one sample of a study of shared clonotypes between healthy human individuals. Only in-frame clones appear in the TCRdb table, and some are missing; sequencing was by immunoSEQ multiplex PCR. The table includes more than 1.2 million clones, approximately 98.5% detected once. Material for sequencing was naive CD4+ T cells sorted from blood. These receptor sequences come from a man aged 25 to 45 in good health. The CDR3 runs from the conserved cysteine through the conserved F or W. D genes are given only for firm matches. Only some rows state a clone size, as once, few, many or a class for expanded clones.

>TRBJ2-7|-|TRBD1|TRBV7-9
TGTGCCAGCAGCTCCCGGGACAGGGCCTACGAGCAGTACTTC
CASSSRDRAYEQYF
>TRBJ2-3|-|-|TRBV2
TGTGCCAGTGACACAGACGGACTCGTGCAGTATTTT
CASDTDGLVQYF
>TRBJ1-1|-|-|TRBV18
TGTGCCGGAGAAGGGACCGGCGTGGCTTTCTTT
CAGEGTGVAFF
>TRBJ2-7|-|-|TRBV9
TGTGCCAGCAGCGCCTCCGTCGGAGAAACCTACGAGCAGTACTTC
CASSASVGETYEQYF
>TRBJ1-2|-|-|TRBV9
TGTGCCAGCAGCGAGGACGGTCCCTATGGCTACACCTTC
CASSEDGPYGYTF
>TRBJ2-7|-|TRBD1|TRBV18
TGTGCCAGCTCACGGAGCCGGGACAGGGGGGTCTACGAGCAGTACTTC
CASSRSRDRGVYEQYF
>TRBJ1-5|-|TRBD1|TRBV18
TGTGCCAGCTCACCCGGGACAGGGGGCTTGGGGAATCAGCCCCAGCATTTT
CASSPGTGGLGNQPQHF
>TRBJ2-7|-|-|TRBV6-1
TGTGCCAGCAGTAGAGGAGGGGGGACCTACGAGCAGTACTTC
CASSRGGGTYEQYF
>TRBJ2-7|-|TRBD1|TRBV7-9
TGTGCCAGCAGCTCGGGGACAGGGCGGCAGTACTTC
CASSSGTGRQYF
>TRBJ2-1|-|TRBD2|TRBV18
TGTGCCAGCAGCCGGGGCGGGAGGGCCCTCAATGAGCAGTTCTTC
CASSRGGRALNEQFF
>TRBJ2-1|-|-|TRBV9
TGTGCCAGCAGCCCAGTGGCGAAGGGGGTTGCTGAGCAGTTCTTC
CASSPVAKGVAEQFF
>TRBJ2-7|-|-|TRBV4-3
TGCGCCAGCAGCCAATCAGGGGCCACCTACGAGCAGTACTTC
CASSQSGATYEQYF
>TRBJ2-4|-|TRBD1|TRBV2
TGTGCCAGCGGGTTAGGACAGGGGGAGGGCCACATTCAGTACTTC
CASGLGQGEGHIQYF
>TRBJ1-5|-|TRBD1|TRBV7-2
TGTGCCAGCAGCCCAAGACAGGGTGGGAGCAATCAGCCCCAGCATTTT
CASSPRQGGSNQPQHF
>TRBJ1-4|-|TRBD1|TRBV4-3
TGCGCCAGCAGCCAAGATTCCAGGGGGGCAAAACTGTTTTTT
CASSQDSRGAKLFF
>TRBJ2-5|-|-|TRBV30
TGTGCCTGGAGTGTAGGATTACAAGAGACCCAGTACTTC
CAWSVGLQETQYF
>TRBJ2-7|-|TRBD2|TRBV19
TGTGCCAGTAATAACCCAGGACTAGCATACGAGCAGTACTTC
CASNNPGLAYEQYF
>TRBJ2-3|-|-|TRBV7-8
TGTGCCAGCAGTATACAGATAATCACAGATACGCAGTATTTT
CASSIQIITDTQYF
>TRBJ2-2|-|-|TRBV11-3
TGTGCCAGCAGCTTAGATGGCCAGGTGTCCGGGGAGCTGTTTTTT
CASSLDGQVSGELFF
>TRBJ2-5|-|TRBD2|TRBV27
TGTGCCAGCAGTTTTAGCGGGTTAGAGACCCAGTACTTC
CASSFSGLETQYF
>TRBJ2-5|-|TRBD1|TRBV7-9
TGTGCCAGCAGCGGACAGGGGCCCACCGGGACCCAGTACTTC
CASSGQGPTGTQYF
>TRBJ2-5|-|-|TRBV2
TGTGCCAGCAGTGAAAGCGGGGAGACCCAGTACTTC
CASSESGETQYF
>TRBJ2-1|-|-|TRBV18
TGTGCCAGCTCACTGGTTGGAGCGACCGCTAGGGATGAGCAGTTCTTC
CASSLVGATARDEQFF
>TRBJ2-7|-|TRBD2|TRBV5-4
TGTGCCAGCAGCACCCGGACTAGCGGGAGGAACGAGCAGTACTTC
CASSTRTSGRNEQYF
>TRBJ2-7|-|TRBD1|TRBV7-3
TGTGCCAGCAGCCCCGCCGGGACAGGGGTTTACGAGCAGTACTTC
CASSPAGTGVYEQYF
>TRBJ1-2|-|-|TRBV19
TGTGCCAGTAGTATGAGGGTCGCGGTCTATGGCTACACCTTC
CASSMRVAVYGYTF
>TRBJ2-2|-|TRBD1|TRBV9
TGTGCCAGCAGCGGACAGGGGTGGACCGGGGAGCTGTTTTTT
CASSGQGWTGELFF
>TRBJ1-1|-|-|TRBV5-4
TGTGCCAGCAGCTGGGGGGCGGACCTGAACACTGAAGCTTTCTTT
CASSWGADLNTEAFF
>TRBJ2-6|-|-|TRBV29-1
TGCAGCGTGAATTCTGGGGCCAACGTCCTGACTTTC
CSVNSGANVLTF
>TRBJ1-2|-|-|TRBV4-1
TGCGCCAGCAGCCAACGGGGAGCTGGCTATGGCTACACCTTC
CASSQRGAGYGYTF
>TRBJ2-7|-|-|TRBV11-3
TGTGCCAGCAGCTTAGACAGGAGGAGCTACGAGCAGTACTTC
CASSLDRRSYEQYF
>TRBJ1-1|-|-|TRBV19
TGCGCCAGTAGCCTGATAAGCGCGAACACTGAAGCTTTCTTT
CASSLISANTEAFF
>TRBJ1-3|-|-|TRBV11-2
TGTGCCAGCAGCTTAGCAGGGAGCTCTGGAAACACCATATATTTT
CASSLAGSSGNTIYF
>TRBJ2-1|once|TRBD2|TRBV18
TGTGCCAGCTCACCACCGCCTAGCGGGAGGCACAATGAGCAGTTCTTC
CASSPPPSGRHNEQFF
>TRBJ2-3|-|-|TRBV19
TGTGCCAGTAGCGGCTTCCCTGCTCTTGTGGATACGCAGTATTTT
CASSGFPALVDTQYF
>TRBJ2-7|-|TRBD1|TRBV27
TGTGCCAGCAGAGGGACCGGGACAGGGTTCTACGAGCAGTACTTC
CASRGTGTGFYEQYF
>TRBJ1-1|-|TRBD1|TRBV5-1
TGCGCCAGCAGGTGGGGGACAGGGAAAGCTATGAACACTGAAGCTTTCTTT
CASRWGTGKAMNTEAFF
>TRBJ2-1|-|TRBD1|TRBV15
TGTGCCACTAAACCCGGGACAGGGGTCGATGAGCAGTTCTTC
CATKPGTGVDEQFF
>TRBJ2-5|-|-|TRBV9
TGTGCCAGCAGCGTAGCGGGGAGAGGGGAGACCCAGTACTTC
CASSVAGRGETQYF
>TRBJ1-1|-|-|TRBV18
TGTGCCAGCTCAGATTGGACGGCTGGGAACACTGAAGCTTTCTTT
CASSDWTAGNTEAFF
>TRBJ1-1|once|-|TRBV5-1
TGCGCCAGCAGCTTGTCGCCTACAGGGAACACTGAAGCTTTCTTT
CASSLSPTGNTEAFF
>TRBJ2-7|-|-|TRBV28
TGTGCCAGCACCCATTACAAGTCCTACGAGCAGTACTTC
CASTHYKSYEQYF
>TRBJ2-1|-|TRBD2|TRBV19
TGTGCCAGTAGTATCAGCCCCCGCGAACTAGCGACCGAGCAGTTCTTC
CASSISPRELATEQFF
>TRBJ2-3|-|-|TRBV30
TGTGCCTGGAGTGGGACCTCGGGAGATACGCAGTATTTT
CAWSGTSGDTQYF
>TRBJ2-5|-|-|TRBV5-4
TGTGCCAGCAGCCCCTCCGGGGATAGCGGAGAGACCCAGTACTTC
CASSPSGDSGETQYF
>TRBJ2-1|-|TRBD1|TRBV2
TGTGCCAGCGGCCGAGACAGGGTGACATCGAATAATGAGCAGTTCTTC
CASGRDRVTSNNEQFF
>TRBJ2-7|-|-|TRBV14
TGTGCCAGCAGCCAGTCAAACCCCCCGGGTGAGCAGTACTTC
CASSQSNPPGEQYF
>TRBJ2-5|-|TRBD2|TRBV27
TGTGCCAGCAGTTTAGAGGCGCCCTGGGGGATAGCGGGGAGGTCGTACCAAGAGACCCAGTACTTC
CASSLEAPWGIAGRSYQETQYF
>TRBJ2-7|-|-|TRBV7-2
TGTGCCAGCAGCTTAGTACGGAGCTCCTACGAGCAGTACTTC
CASSLVRSSYEQYF
>TRBJ2-1|once|TRBD1|TRBV11-3
TGTGCCAGCAGCTTAGGAGGGACAGGGTCAAATGAGCAGTTCTTC
CASSLGGTGSNEQFF
>TRBJ2-3|once|-|TRBV7-2
TGTGCCAGCAGCTTAGTCCGGCTCCAGGGGACAGATACGCAGTATTTT
CASSLVRLQGTDTQYF